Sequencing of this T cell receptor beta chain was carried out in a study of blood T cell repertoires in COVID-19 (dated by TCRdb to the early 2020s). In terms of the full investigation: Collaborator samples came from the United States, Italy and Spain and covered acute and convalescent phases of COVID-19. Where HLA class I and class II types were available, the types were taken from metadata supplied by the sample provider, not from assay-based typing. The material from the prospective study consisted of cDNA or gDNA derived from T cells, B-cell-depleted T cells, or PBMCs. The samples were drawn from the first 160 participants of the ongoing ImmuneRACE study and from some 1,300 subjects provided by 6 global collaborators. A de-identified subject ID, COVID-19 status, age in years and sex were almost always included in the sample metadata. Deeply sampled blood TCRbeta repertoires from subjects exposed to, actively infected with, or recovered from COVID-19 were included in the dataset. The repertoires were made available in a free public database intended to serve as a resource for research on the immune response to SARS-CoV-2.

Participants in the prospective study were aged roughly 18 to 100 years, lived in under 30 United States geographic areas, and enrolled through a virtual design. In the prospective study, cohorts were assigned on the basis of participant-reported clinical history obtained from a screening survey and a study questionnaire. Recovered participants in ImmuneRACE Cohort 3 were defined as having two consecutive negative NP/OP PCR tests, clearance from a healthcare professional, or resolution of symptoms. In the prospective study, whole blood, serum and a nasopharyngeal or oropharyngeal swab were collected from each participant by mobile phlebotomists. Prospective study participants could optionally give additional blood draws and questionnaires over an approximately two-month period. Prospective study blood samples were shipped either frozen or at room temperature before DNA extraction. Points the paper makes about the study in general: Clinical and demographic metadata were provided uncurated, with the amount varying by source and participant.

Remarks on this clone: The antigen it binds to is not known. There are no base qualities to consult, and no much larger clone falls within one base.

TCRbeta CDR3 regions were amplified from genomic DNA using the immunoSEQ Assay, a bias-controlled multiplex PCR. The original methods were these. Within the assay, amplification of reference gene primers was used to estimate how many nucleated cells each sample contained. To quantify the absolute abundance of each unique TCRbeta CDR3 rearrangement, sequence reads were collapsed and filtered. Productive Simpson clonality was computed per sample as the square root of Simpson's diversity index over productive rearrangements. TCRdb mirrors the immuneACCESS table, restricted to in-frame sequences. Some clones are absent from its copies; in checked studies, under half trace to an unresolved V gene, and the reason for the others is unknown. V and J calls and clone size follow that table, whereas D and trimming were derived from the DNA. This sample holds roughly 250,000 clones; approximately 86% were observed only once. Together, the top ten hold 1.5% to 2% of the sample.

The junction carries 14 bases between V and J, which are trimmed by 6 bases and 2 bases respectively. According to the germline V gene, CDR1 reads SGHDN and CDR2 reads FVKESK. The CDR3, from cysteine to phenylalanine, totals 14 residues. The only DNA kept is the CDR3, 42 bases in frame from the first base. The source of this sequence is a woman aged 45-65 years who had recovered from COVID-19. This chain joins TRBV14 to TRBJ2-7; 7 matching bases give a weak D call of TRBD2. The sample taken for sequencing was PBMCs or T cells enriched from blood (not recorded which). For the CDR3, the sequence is CASSDPGGTYEQYF. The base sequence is TGTGCCAGCAGTGACCCGGGGGGCACCTACGAGCAGTACTTC.